Presented here are 30 T cell receptor beta chains from one specimen sequenced in a study of OX40 agonist ivuxolimab in advanced cancers. Profiling relied on immunoSEQ multiplex PCR, and the TCRdb table lists in-frame clones only, not all of them. The data contain 53,000 or so clones, more than 85% of them singletons. The sequencing here drew on CD4+ or CD8+ T cells sorted from blood, taken in a trial of the OX40 agonist ivuxolimab. Source of these receptors: an adult with an advanced solid tumor such as melanoma, head and neck, liver or kidney cancer.

The rearrangement uses TRBV7-9 and TRBJ2-5; D remains unclear. Germline V gene data show CDR1 as SEHNR and CDR2 as FQNEAQ (reference sequence). Trimming took off 5 bases at V and 5 bases at J, with 18 bases between the two ends. The CDR3 contains 15 residues. The chain's CDR3 is CASSPPLGARETQYF. The DNA of the CDR3 is TGTGCCAGCAGCCCCCCTCTTGGCGCGCGGGAGACCCAGTACTTC. The full variable domain, completed using reference TRBV7-9 and TRBJ2-5, is DTGVSQNPRHKITKRGQNVTFRCDPISEHNRLYWYRQTLGQGPEFLTYFQNEAQLEKSRLLSDRFSAERPKGSFSTLEIQRTEQGDSAMYLCASSPPLGARETQYFGPGTRLLVL.

This clone has a single count. The rearrangement links TRBV4-3 to TRBJ2-3; TRBD1 matches 8 bases. Germline CDR1 reads LGHNA; CDR2 reads YSLEER. The CDR3 sequence is 16 residues long. The ends lost 4 bases at V and 4 bases at J; junction bases unmatched: 10. DNA of the CDR3: TGCGCCAGCAGCCTCAGACAGGGGCTATTTGCAGATACGCAGTATTTT. Amino acids: CASSLRQGLFADTQYF.

This clone came up once. The V and J genes are TRBV2 and TRBJ2-1; 7 bases fit TRBD1. The V segment lost 4 bases and the J segment 1 base; nucleotides outside the gene matches: 13. Germline loops: CDR1 SNHLY, CDR2 FYNNEI. The CDR3 loop spans 18 amino acids. CDR3 nucleotides: TGTGCCAGCAGTGGTGACAGGGTAACGGGTTGGTCCTACAATGAGCAGTTCTTC. Translated: CASSGDRVTGWSYNEQFF.

This rearrangement joins TRBV7-9 to TRBJ2-4, with 10 bases aligning to TRBD1. Germline V gene sequence: CDR1 SEHNR, CDR2 FQNEAQ (reference sequence). J gave up 8 bases and V 3 bases, and 4 bases lay outside the gene matches. CDR3 length: 14 residues. In DNA form, the CDR3 reads TGTGCCAGCAGCTTTTCGGGACAGGGGTACATTCAGTACTTC. It encodes CASSFSGQGYIQYF.

This chain joins TRBV6-5 and TRBJ1-1; no clear D gene. V lost 4 bases and J 5 bases, leaving 17 bases between the germline ends. CDR3 size: 15 residues. Per germline, CDR1 MNHEY and CDR2 SVGAGI. The CDR3 spells CASSSPGGWYTEAFF. The CDR3 DNA follows: TGTGCCAGCAGTTCACCGGGCGGATGGTATACTGAAGCTTTCTTT.

This chain links TRBV2 with TRBJ2-7, with 10 nucleotides matching TRBD1. The CDR3 loop spans 13 amino acids. V was clipped by 9 bases and J by 6 bases; unmatched bases: 8. The germline CDR1 and CDR2 sequences are SNHLY and FYNNEI. As DNA, the CDR3 is TGTGCCAGGGGGGGACAGGGGACGTGCGAGCAGTACTTC. It codes for CARGGQGTCEQYF.

The chain has TRBV27 and TRBJ2-2; D is ambiguous. Germline V CDR1 and CDR2: MNHEY, SMNVEV (reference sequence). V was cut by 3 bases and J by 7 bases, with 9 bases left in between. The CDR3 has 13 amino acids. The CDR3 DNA is TGTGCCAGCAGTTTCATCCCCAGCGGGGAGCTGTTTTTT. It specifies CASSFIPSGELFF.

The chain combines TRBV13 with TRBJ2-1; D ambiguous. V shed 5 bases and J shed 7 bases, with 12 bases lying between them. CDR3 length: 13 amino acids. Germline lookup yields CDR1 PRHDT and CDR2 FYEKMQ (reference sequence). The CDR3 sequence: CASSPSLGNEQFF. The CDR3 bases are TGTGCCAGCAGCCCGAGCCTGGGAAATGAGCAGTTCTTC.

The V and J genes are TRBV29-1 and TRBJ2-3; 7 nucleotides line up with TRBD1. Germline V gene data show CDR1 as SQVTM and CDR2 as ANQGSEA. The CDR3 totals 17 residues. V dropped 8 bases and J dropped 3; count of bases not matched to a gene: 20. CDR3 protein: CSTNAPHQGVVTDTQYF. For the CDR3, the DNA is TGCAGCACTAACGCCCCTCACCAGGGGGTAGTGACAGATACGCAGTATTTT.

This chain links TRBV4-1 with TRBJ1-4; the D gene is possibly TRBD1 (6 bases). Trimming left V 4 bases short and J 11 bases short, with 20 bases between. This CDR3 region has 15 residues. CDR1 and CDR2 (germline): MGHRA, YSYEKL. This chain's CDR3 is CASSRRDTSLEKLFF. The CDR3, as DNA: TGCGCCAGCAGCCGCCGGGACACCTCCTTGGAGAAACTGTTTTTT.

V usage is TRBV9 and J usage is TRBJ1-2, with 7 nucleotides matching TRBD1. This CDR3 region has 17 residues. The junction had 9 bases not matched to a gene; V was cut back by 1 base and J by 0 bases. The germline V gene has CDR1 SGDLS and CDR2 YYNGEE. The CDR3, as DNA: TGTGCCAGCAGCGTAACCAGGGGGGCCACCGCTAACTATGGCTACACCTTC. Residues: CASSVTRGATANYGYTF.

This rearrangement joins TRBV9 to TRBJ2-1, with TRBD2 matching 13 bases. The CDR3 runs to 18 residues. Germline V CDR1 and CDR2: SGDLS, YYNGEE. Trimming at V came to 2 bases and at J to 3 bases, leaving 8 bases not matched to a gene. CDR3 nucleotides: TGTGCCAGCAGCGTCGGAATCGGGACTAGCGGGGTCTACAATGAGCAGTTCTTC. Its protein product is CASSVGIGTSGVYNEQFF.

The rearrangement links TRBV27 to TRBJ1-1, with 8 bases matching TRBD1. Germline V lookup: CDR1 MNHEY, CDR2 SMNVEV (reference sequence). The CDR3 covers 16 residues. Trimming at V came to 2 bases and at J to 3 bases, leaving 8 bases not matched to a gene. CDR3 protein: CASSLDPGGKYTEAFF. For the CDR3, the DNA is TGTGCCAGCAGTTTAGATCCAGGGGGCAAGTACACTGAAGCTTTCTTT.

This clone was detected once. The CDR3, as DNA: TGTGCCAGCAGCTTTAACGCGGGAAACTACGAGCAGTACTTC. It is translated as CASSFNAGNYEQYF. This rearrangement joins TRBV11-1 to TRBJ2-7; a weak D match, TRBD2 (6 bases). V dropped 3 bases and J dropped 3 bases, with 12 bases sitting between them. The CDR3 consists of 14 residues. Germline CDR1 reads SGHAT; CDR2 reads FQDESV (reference sequence).

This rearrangement joins TRBV14 to TRBJ2-7; the D gene is possibly TRBD1 (6 bases). CDR1 is SGHDN, CDR2 FVKESK, per germline. With 3 bases removed from V and 6 bases from J, the gap between germline ends came to 12 bases. The CDR3 is 13 residues long. CDR3 loop: CASSQYYRVEQYF. CDR3 in DNA: TGTGCCAGCAGCCAGTACTACAGGGTCGAGCAGTACTTC.

This clone was observed a few times. The J gene is TRBJ2-2, the V gene TRBV15, with D possibly matching TRBD1 (6 bases). Trimming removed 3 bases at V and 7 bases at J, with 18 bases between. The CDR3 has 16 residues. CDR1 and CDR2 (germline): LNHNV, YYDKDF (reference sequence). The CDR3 here is CATSSVDLGAGGELFF. CDR3 nucleotides: TGTGCCACCAGCAGTGTAGATTTGGGGGCTGGCGGGGAGCTGTTTTTT.

This clone was seen only a few times. Other DNA sequences from this sample encode an identical CDR3 as well. The chain joins TRBV25-1 to TRBJ2-2; 8 nucleotides align to TRBD1. The germline V gene encodes CDR1 MGHDK and CDR2 SYGVNS. The CDR3 runs 14 residues. The V gene end was trimmed by 5 bases and the J gene end by 3 bases; junction bases not matched to a gene: 2. The CDR3 protein is CASSQGQDTGELFF. The CDR3 DNA follows: TGTGCCAGCAGTCAGGGACAGGACACCGGGGAGCTGTTTTTT.

J is TRBJ2-7 and V is TRBV11-2, with TRBD2 identical over 7 bases. The CDR3 is made up of 13 amino acids. V dropped 6 bases and J dropped 2; count of bases not matched to a gene: 4. CDR1 and CDR2 (germline): SGHAT, FQNNGV. The DNA for the CDR3 is TGTGCCAGCAGTCCCCGGGAGGCCTACGAGCAGTACTTC. It is translated as CASSPREAYEQYF.

The chain recombines TRBV5-4 with TRBJ2-2; D is unclear. V was clipped by 4 bases and J by 6 bases, with 13 bases between them. The CDR3 consists of 14 residues. Germline V gene sequence: CDR1 SGHNT, CDR2 YYREEE (reference sequence). The CDR3 DNA reads as TGTGCCAGCAGCGGGATGGGTTCGTCCGGGGAGCTGTTTTTT. It specifies CASSGMGSSGELFF.

J is TRBJ2-7 and V is TRBV29-1; D perhaps matches TRBD1 (6 bases). Per the germline V gene, CDR1 is SQVTM and CDR2 is ANQGSEA. This CDR3 has 13 amino acids. Deletions cut 4 bases from V and 4 bases from J, with 14 bases between. The CDR3 loop reads CSVVMTGGYEQYF. CDR3 coding DNA: TGCAGCGTTGTCATGACAGGAGGTTACGAGCAGTACTTC.

This chain connects TRBV13 to TRBJ1-1; D not certain. The CDR3 contains 14 residues. The V end was cut by 6 bases, the J end by 0 bases, with 11 bases between. The germline V gene encodes CDR1 PRHDT and CDR2 FYEKMQ (reference sequence). CDR3 sequence reads: CASRYKGMNTEAFF. The DNA for the CDR3 is TGTGCCAGCAGGTATAAGGGCATGAACACTGAAGCTTTCTTT.

This sequence joins TRBV5-5 and TRBJ1-2; 8 positions match TRBD1. CDR1 is SGHKS and CDR2 is YYEKEE in the germline V gene (reference sequence). The CDR3 runs 15 residues. V lost 0 bases, J lost 8 bases, and 9 bases stayed unmatched. The CDR3 region is CASSLVPGGREGYTF. The DNA of the CDR3 is TGTGCCAGCAGCTTGGTTCCAGGGGGCAGAGAAGGCTACACCTTC.

The chain carries TRBV15 and TRBJ2-3; the D is unclear. Trimming removed 0 bases from V and 8 bases from J, with 9 bases in between. The CDR3 is 13 residues long. Germline values: CDR1 LNHNV, CDR2 YYDKDF (reference sequence). CDR3 loop: CATSRDRVITQYF. The CDR3 nucleotides read TGTGCCACCAGCAGAGATCGAGTCATTACGCAGTATTTT.

This rearrangement joins TRBV15 to TRBJ2-7; 7 bases fit TRBD2. Germline V lookup: CDR1 LNHNV, CDR2 YYDKDF (reference sequence). V trimming: 4 bases; J trimming: 2 bases; junction bases outside the gene matches: 8. The CDR3 extends over 15 amino acids. The CDR3 DNA is TGTGCCACCAGCAATTGGCAGGGAGGGGCCTACGAGCAGTACTTC. Amino acids: CATSNWQGGAYEQYF.

The DNA for the CDR3 is TGTGCCAGCAGTTTTGACGAGGCAGGGGCTGCCGAAGCTTTCTTT. Amino acids: CASSFDEAGAAEAFF. The chain uses TRBV6-5 and TRBJ1-1; possible D gene TRBD1, 6 bases. CDR1 MNHEY and CDR2 SVGAGI come from the germline V gene. V was clipped by 4 bases and J by 8 bases, with 20 bases between them. This CDR3 has 15 amino acids.

The V call is TRBV28, the J call TRBJ1-4; D not resolved. Deletions cut 2 bases from V and 3 bases from J, with 10 bases between. This CDR3 has 15 residues. Germline values: CDR1 MDHEN, CDR2 SYDVKM. The CDR3 region is CASSLRVLANEKLFF. The CDR3 nucleotides read TGTGCCAGCAGTTTACGGGTCTTGGCTAATGAAAAACTGTTTTTT.

The V call is TRBV9, the J call TRBJ2-7, with 7 bases aligning to TRBD2. Germline CDR1 reads SGDLS; CDR2 reads YYNGEE. J was trimmed by 1 base and V by 0 bases; bases with no gene match: 4. The CDR3 extends over 15 amino acids. DNA of the CDR3: TGTGCCAGCAGCGTAGGCCTAGCGGATTCCTACGAGCAGTACTTC. It codes for CASSVGLADSYEQYF.

The gene calls are TRBV13 and TRBJ2-7; 8 bases match TRBD2. Germline CDR1 and CDR2: PRHDT and FYEKMQ (reference sequence). This CDR3 contains 14 residues. V dropped 8 bases and J dropped 0; count of bases not matched to a gene: 6. The CDR3 DNA reads TGTGCCAGCGGTTTTGGGACTAGCTCCTACGAGCAGTACTTC. The encoded protein is CASGFGTSSYEQYF.

V is TRBV2 and J is TRBJ1-2; TRBD1 matches 7 bases. Germline V gene sequence: CDR1 SNHLY, CDR2 FYNNEI. Trimming removed 5 bases from V and 0 bases from J; junction bases left unmatched: 3. This CDR3 comprises 14 residues. CDR3: CASSRDRSNYGYTF. DNA for the CDR3: TGTGCCAGCAGTAGGGACAGATCTAACTATGGCTACACCTTC.

The rearrangement uses TRBV11-3 and TRBJ2-1; 10 nucleotides match TRBD2. CDR3 length: 16 residues. The trim removed 5 bases at V and 9 bases at J, leaving 13 bases unmatched. The germline CDR1 and CDR2 sequences are SGHNT and YENEEA. Written as DNA, the CDR3 is TGTGCCAGCAGCCTAAAAGCGGGAGGGCCAAGAGGTGAGCAGTTCTTC. Protein sequence: CASSLKAGGPRGEQFF. The full variable domain, with the rest looked up from reference TRBV11-3 and TRBJ2-1, is EAGVVQSPRYKIIEKKQPVAFWCNPISGHNTLYWYLQNLGQGPELLIRYENEEAVDDSQLPKDRFSAERLKGVDSTLKIQPAELGDSAVYLCASSLKAGGPRGEQFFGPGTRLTVL.